The 5 T cell receptor beta chains reported below all come from one sample, sequenced in a study of blood T cells in healthy people across ages. Sample-barcoded 5' priming and a J-beta primer mix drove a second PCR of roughly 7 to 11 cycles. TCRdb re-derived calls from the 5' RACE reads in MiXCR, one entry per CDR3 protein. The table lists over 750,000 distinct CDR3 sequences, approximately 25% of them singletons. This sample also belongs to another study, concerning T cells of mothers and their children.

Sequenced: blood. The receptors here all came from a boy between 10 and 17 years old in good health.

The rearrangement uses TRBV29-1 and TRBJ2-7, with 7 bases aligning to TRBD2. V shed 4 bases, J shed 6 bases, and the junction held 6 bases outside the gene matches. Germline V gene sequence: CDR1 SQVTM, CDR2 ANQGSEA. The CDR3 has 12 amino acids. In DNA form, the CDR3 reads TGCAGCGTTGGGGCGGCGGGGGTCGAGCAGTACTTC. This sequence encodes CSVGAAGVEQYF.

This clonotype has only a few counts. The chain employs TRBV20-1 and TRBJ1-3; 7 nucleotides align to TRBD1. This CDR3 has 15 residues. Germline V gene lookup returns CDR1 DFQATT and CDR2 SNEGSKA (reference sequence). The trim removed 2 bases at V and 0 bases at J, leaving 4 bases unmatched. Written as DNA, the CDR3 is TGCAGTGCTAGAAAGGGACAGACCTCTGGAAACACCATATATTTT. Its protein is CSARKGQTSGNTIYF.

The chain combines TRBV28 with TRBJ2-7; TRBD1 aligns across 7 bases. This CDR3 is built from 14 residues. V trimming: 0 bases; J trimming: 4 bases; junction bases outside the gene matches: 3. Germline values: CDR1 MDHEN, CDR2 SYDVKM. The CDR3 sequence is CASSLWNRGYEQYF. CDR3 bases: TGTGCCAGCAGTTTATGGAACAGGGGTTACGAGCAGTACTTC. The complete variable domain, with remaining parts taken from reference TRBV28 and TRBJ2-7, reads DVKVTQSSRYLVKRTGEKVFLECVQDMDHENMFWYRQDPGLGLRLIYFSYDVKMKEKGDIPEGYSVSREKKERFSLILESASTNQTSMYLCASSLWNRGYEQYFGPGTRLTVT.

This clonotype was picked up many times. The chain carries TRBV10-2 and TRBJ2-7, with 7 bases that match TRBD1. This CDR3 has 12 residues. Per the germline V gene, CDR1 is WSHSY and CDR2 is SAAADI. The V gene end was trimmed by 7 bases and the J gene end by 2 bases; junction bases not matched to a gene: 2. Here the CDR3 DNA reads TGCGCCAGCACTACAGGGGCCTACGAGCAGTACTTC. Translating gives CASTTGAYEQYF.

The genes are TRBV11-2 and TRBJ2-4; 8 positions agree with TRBD2. Germline CDR1 reads SGHAT; CDR2 reads FQNNGV. V dropped 0 bases and J dropped 0; count of bases not matched to a gene: 4. This CDR3 has 17 amino acids. CDR3 protein: CASSLDGLARAKNIQYF. CDR3 nucleotide sequence: TGTGCCAGCAGCTTAGATGGACTAGCAAGAGCCAAAAACATTCAGTACTTC.